This T cell receptor beta chain is from a study of blood T cell repertoires in COVID-19. Study information: The study drew acute and convalescent COVID-19 samples from the United States, Italy and Spain. PBMCs, B-cell-depleted T cells, or T cells provided the cDNA or gDNA that made up the material.

The germline V gene encodes CDR1 LNHDA and CDR2 SQIVND (reference sequence). V lost 7 bases to trimming and J lost 5 bases; unmatched junction nucleotides: 4. This CDR3 spans 12 amino acids. Authors' processing steps: Using reference gene primer amplification, nucleated cell counts were estimated. Generated by immunoSEQ multiplex PCR, the TCRdb table keeps only in-frame clones and is missing some. D and trimming were read from the DNA, whereas the V and J calls and clone size are those reported in that table. The sample includes a few hundred thousand clones, about 85% of them seen just once. The receptor was derived from a woman under 30 with acute or convalescent COVID-19. The specimen sequenced was peripheral blood. The V gene is TRBV19, the J gene TRBJ1-1, with 7 bases that match TRBD1. CDR3 sequence: CASKRGRTEAFF. CDR3 DNA: TGTGCCAGTAAAAGGGGGCGAACTGAAGCTTTCTTT.